This TCR beta chain was identified during a study of vaccination and CD4 T cells after COVID-19. At the level of the study: Two-dose vaccination with either BNT162b2 or mRNA-1273 was given to participants.

Treatment specified: approximately 9-day PBMC culture with coronavirus spike peptide pools or control peptides (ViraFEST assay). First, ViraFEST expanded antigen-specific T cells with peptide pools, and next it sequenced the TCRs. Cultured CD4+ T cells had their DNA profiled by the Oncomine TCR Beta short-read assay. TCRdb processed the PCR reads anew with MiXCR; each CDR3 protein has one entry. The table records over 25,000 distinct CDR3 sequences, 62% of them present only once. The germline V and J ends were trimmed by 5 bases and 4 bases, with 9 bases remaining between them. This CDR3 is built from 13 residues. CDR1 SGHVS and CDR2 FNYEAQ come from the germline V gene. This clonotype was seen just once. No antigen is known for it.

The rearrangement links TRBV7-6 to TRBJ1-5; perhaps TRBD1 as D (6 bases). Sequenced material: CD4+ T cells from blood, cultured in vitro, taken after SARS-CoV-2 vaccination. The TCR originated in a human donor who received a COVID-19 vaccine. The CDR3 protein is CASSRTVNQPQHF. The DNA for the CDR3 is TGTGCCAGCAGCCGGACAGTGAATCAGCCCCAGCATTTT.